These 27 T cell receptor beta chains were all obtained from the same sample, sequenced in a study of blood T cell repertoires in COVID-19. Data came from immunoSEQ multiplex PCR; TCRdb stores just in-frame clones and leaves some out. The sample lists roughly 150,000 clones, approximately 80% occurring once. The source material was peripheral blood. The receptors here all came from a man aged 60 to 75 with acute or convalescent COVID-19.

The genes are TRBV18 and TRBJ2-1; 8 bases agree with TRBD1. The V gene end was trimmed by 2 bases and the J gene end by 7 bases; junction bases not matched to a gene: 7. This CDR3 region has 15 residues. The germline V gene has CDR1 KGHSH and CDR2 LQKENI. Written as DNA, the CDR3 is TGTGCCAGCTCACCATTGCAGGGGGCGGGTAATGAGCAGTTCTTC. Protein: CASSPLQGAGNEQFF.

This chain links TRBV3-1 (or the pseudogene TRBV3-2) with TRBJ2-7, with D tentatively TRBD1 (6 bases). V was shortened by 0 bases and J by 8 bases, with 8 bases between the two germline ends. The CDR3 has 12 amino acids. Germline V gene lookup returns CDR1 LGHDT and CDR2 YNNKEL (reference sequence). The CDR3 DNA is TGTGCCAGCAGCCAAGATACAGGGAAGCAGTACTTC. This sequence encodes CASSQDTGKQYF.

The CDR3 protein is CASSELGEGWTEAFF. CDR3 sequence (DNA): TGTGCCAGCAGTGAACTGGGGGAGGGGTGGACTGAAGCTTTCTTT. The chain combines TRBV25-1 with TRBJ1-1; a weak D match, TRBD1 (5 bases). This CDR3 comprises 15 residues. Germline assignment: CDR1 MGHDK and CDR2 SYGVNS. Trimming removed 2 bases from V and 5 bases from J, with 15 bases in between.

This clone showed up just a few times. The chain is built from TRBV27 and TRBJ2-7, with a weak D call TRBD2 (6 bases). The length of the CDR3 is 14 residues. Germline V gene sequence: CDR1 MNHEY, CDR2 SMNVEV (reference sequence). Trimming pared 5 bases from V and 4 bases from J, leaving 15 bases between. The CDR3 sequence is CASSPGRLGYEQYF. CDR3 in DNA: TGTGCCAGCAGTCCAGGCAGACTAGGATACGAGCAGTACTTC.

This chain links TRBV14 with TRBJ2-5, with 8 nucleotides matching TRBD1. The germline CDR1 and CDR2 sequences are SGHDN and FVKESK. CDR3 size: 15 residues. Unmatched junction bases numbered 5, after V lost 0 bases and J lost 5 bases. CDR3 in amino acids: CASSQDRTGLETQYF. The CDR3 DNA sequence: TGTGCCAGCAGCCAAGATAGGACAGGGTTGGAGACCCAGTACTTC.

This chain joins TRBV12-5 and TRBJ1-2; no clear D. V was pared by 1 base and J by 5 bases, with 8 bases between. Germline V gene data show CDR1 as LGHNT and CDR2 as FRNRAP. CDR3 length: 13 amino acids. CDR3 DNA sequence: TGTGCTAGTGGTTTGGACAGTTGGTATGGCTACACCTTC. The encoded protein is CASGLDSWYGYTF.

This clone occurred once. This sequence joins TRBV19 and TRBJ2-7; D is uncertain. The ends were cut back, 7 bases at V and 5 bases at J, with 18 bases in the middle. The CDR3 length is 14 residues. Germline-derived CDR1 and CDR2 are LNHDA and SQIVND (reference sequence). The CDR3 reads CASKSAPTINEQYF. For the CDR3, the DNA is TGTGCCAGTAAAAGCGCGCCCACTATCAACGAGCAGTACTTC.

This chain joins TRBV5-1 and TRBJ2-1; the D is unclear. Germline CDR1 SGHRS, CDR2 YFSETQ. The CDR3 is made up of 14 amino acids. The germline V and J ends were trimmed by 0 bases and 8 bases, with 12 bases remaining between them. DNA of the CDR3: TGCGCCAGCAGCTTGGGGCTAGAGATCGATGAGCAGTTCTTC. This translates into CASSLGLEIDEQFF. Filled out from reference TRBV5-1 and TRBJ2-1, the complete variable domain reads KAGVTQTPRYLIKTRGQQVTLSCSPISGHRSVSWYQQTPGQGLQFLFEYFSETQRNKGNFPGRFSGRQFSNSRSEMNVSTLELGDSALYLCASSLGLEIDEQFFGPGTRLTVL.

The CDR3 protein is CASSMFSGNYGYTF. In DNA, the CDR3 is TGTGCCAGTAGTATGTTTTCAGGGAACTATGGCTACACCTTC. This chain uses TRBV19 with TRBJ1-2, with D possibly being TRBD1 (5 bases). The CDR3 runs 14 residues. The V gene's germline CDR1 is LNHDA and CDR2 SQIVND (reference sequence). Trimming took off 3 bases at V and 2 bases at J, with 10 bases between the two ends.

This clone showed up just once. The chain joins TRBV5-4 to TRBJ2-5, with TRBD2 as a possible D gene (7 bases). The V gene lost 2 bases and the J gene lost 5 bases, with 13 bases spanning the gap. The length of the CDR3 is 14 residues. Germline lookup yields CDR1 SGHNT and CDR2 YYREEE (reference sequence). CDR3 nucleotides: TGTGCCAGCAGCTTCGGGGGGCTGGGGGAGACCCAGTACTTC. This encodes CASSFGGLGETQYF.

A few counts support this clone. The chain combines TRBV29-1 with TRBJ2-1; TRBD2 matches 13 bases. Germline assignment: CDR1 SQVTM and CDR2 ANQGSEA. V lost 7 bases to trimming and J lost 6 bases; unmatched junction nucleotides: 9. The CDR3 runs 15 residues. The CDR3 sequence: CSASVTSGGLNEQFF. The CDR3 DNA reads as TGCAGCGCCTCAGTGACTAGCGGGGGGCTCAATGAGCAGTTCTTC.

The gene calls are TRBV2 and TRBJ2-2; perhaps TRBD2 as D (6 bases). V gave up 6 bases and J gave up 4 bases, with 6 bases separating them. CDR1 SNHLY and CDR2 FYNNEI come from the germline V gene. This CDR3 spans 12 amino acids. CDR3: CASRRGTGELFF. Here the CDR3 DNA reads TGTGCCAGCAGGCGGGGCACCGGGGAGCTGTTTTTT.

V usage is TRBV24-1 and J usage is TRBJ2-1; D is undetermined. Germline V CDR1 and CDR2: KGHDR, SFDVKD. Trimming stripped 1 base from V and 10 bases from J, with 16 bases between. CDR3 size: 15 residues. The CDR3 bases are TGTGCCACCAGTGATTTAAATCTTGGGCGTCCCGAGCAGTTCTTC. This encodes CATSDLNLGRPEQFF.

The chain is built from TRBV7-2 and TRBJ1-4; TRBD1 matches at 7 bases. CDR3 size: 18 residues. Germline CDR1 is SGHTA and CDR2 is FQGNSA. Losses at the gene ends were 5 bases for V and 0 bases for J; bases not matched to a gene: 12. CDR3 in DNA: TGTGCCAGCAGCCGTCGACAGGGCACCTTTGCAACTAATGAAAAACTGTTTTTT. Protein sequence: CASSRRQGTFATNEKLFF. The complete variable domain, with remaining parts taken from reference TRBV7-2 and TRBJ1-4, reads GAGVSQSPSNKVTEKGKDVELRCDPISGHTALYWYRQSLGQGLEFLIYFQGNSAPDKSGLPSDRFSAERTGGSVSTLTIQRTQQEDSAVYLCASSRRQGTFATNEKLFFGSGTQLSVL.

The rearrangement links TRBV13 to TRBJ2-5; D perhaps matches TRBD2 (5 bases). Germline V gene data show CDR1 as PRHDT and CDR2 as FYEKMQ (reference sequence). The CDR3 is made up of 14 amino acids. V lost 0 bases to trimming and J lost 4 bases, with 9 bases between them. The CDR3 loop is CASSLGLRGETQYF. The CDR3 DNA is TGTGCCAGCAGCTTAGGCCTCCGGGGAGAGACCCAGTACTTC.

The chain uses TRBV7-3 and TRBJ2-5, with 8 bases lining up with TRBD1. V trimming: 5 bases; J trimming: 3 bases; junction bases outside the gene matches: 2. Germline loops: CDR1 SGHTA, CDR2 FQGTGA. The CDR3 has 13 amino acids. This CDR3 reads CASSQDREETQYF. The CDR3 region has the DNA TGTGCCAGCAGCCAGGACAGGGAAGAGACCCAGTACTTC. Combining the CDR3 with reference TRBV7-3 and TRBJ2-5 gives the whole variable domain GAGVSQTPSNKVTEKGKYVELRCDPISGHTALYWYRQSLGQGPEFLIYFQGTGAADDSGLPNDRFFAVRPEGSVSTLKIQRTERGDSAVYLCASSQDREETQYFGPGTRLLVL.

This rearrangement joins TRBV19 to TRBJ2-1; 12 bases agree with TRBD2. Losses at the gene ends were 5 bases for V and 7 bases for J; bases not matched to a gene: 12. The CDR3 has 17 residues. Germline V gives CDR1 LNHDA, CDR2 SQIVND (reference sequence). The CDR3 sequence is CASSLGTSGSLGNEQFF. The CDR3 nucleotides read TGTGCCAGTAGTCTCGGGACTAGCGGGTCCCTAGGAAATGAGCAGTTCTTC.

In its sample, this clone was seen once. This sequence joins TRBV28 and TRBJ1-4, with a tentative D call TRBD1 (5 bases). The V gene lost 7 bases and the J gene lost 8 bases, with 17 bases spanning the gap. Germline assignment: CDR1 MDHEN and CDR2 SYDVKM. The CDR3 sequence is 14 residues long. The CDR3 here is CASTPGPRAEKLFF. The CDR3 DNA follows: TGTGCCAGCACCCCGGGCCCCAGGGCCGAAAAACTGTTTTTT.

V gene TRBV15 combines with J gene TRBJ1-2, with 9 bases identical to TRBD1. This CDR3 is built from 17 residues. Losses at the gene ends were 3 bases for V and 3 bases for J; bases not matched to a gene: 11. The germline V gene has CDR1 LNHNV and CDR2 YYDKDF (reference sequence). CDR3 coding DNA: TGTGCCACCAGCAGTGAGGGGGTGGGACAGGGTGACTATGGCTACACCTTC. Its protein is CATSSEGVGQGDYGYTF.

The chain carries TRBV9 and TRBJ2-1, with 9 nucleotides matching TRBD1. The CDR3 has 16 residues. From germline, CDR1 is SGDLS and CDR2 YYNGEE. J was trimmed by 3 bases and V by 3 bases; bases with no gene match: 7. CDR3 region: CASSGGQGIVYNEQFF. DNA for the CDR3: TGTGCCAGCAGCGGTGGACAGGGGATCGTCTACAATGAGCAGTTCTTC.

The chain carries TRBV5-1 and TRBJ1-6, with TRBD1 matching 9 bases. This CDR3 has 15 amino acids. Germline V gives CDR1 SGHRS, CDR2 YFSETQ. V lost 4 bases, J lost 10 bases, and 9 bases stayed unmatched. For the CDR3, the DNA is TGCGCCAGCAGCGCAGGGGACAGGGCTGGGTCACCCCTCCACTTT. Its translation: CASSAGDRAGSPLHF.

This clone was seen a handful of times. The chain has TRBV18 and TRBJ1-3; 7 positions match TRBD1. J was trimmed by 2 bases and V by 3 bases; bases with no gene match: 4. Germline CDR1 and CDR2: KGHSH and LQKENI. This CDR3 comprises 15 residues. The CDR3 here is CASSPADRAGNTIYF. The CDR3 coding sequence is TGTGCCAGCTCACCCGCCGACAGGGCTGGAAACACCATATATTTT. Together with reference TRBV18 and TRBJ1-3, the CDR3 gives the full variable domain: NAGVMQNPRHLVRRRGQEARLRCSPMKGHSHVYWYRQLPEEGLKFMVYLQKENIIDESGMPKERFSAEFPKEGPSILRIQQVVRGDSAAYFCASSPADRAGNTIYFGEGSWLTVV.

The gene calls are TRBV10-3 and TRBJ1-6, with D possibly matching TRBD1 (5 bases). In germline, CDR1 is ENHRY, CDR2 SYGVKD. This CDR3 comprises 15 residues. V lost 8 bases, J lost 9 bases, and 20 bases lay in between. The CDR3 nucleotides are TGTGCCATCGCATCGTTTCAGGGAGGCGGTTCACCCCTCCACTTT. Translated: CAIASFQGGGSPLHF.

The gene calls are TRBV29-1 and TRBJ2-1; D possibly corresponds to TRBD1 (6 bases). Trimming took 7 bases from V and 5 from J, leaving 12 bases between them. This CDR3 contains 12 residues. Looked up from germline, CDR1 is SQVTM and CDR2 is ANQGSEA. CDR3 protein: CSARTGNNEQFF. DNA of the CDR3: TGCAGCGCGCGAACAGGGAACAATGAGCAGTTCTTC.

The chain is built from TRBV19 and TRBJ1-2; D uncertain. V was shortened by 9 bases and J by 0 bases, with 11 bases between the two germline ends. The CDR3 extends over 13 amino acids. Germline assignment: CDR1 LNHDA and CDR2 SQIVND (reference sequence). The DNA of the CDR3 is TGTGCCAGCAAGCCGGGATCTAACTATGGCTACACCTTC. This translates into CASKPGSNYGYTF. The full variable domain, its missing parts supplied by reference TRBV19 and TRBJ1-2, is DGGITQSPKYLFRKEGQNVTLSCEQNLNHDAMYWYRQDPGQGLRLIYYSQIVNDFQKGDIAEGYSVSREKKESFPLTVTSAQKNPTAFYLCASKPGSNYGYTFGSGTRLTVV.

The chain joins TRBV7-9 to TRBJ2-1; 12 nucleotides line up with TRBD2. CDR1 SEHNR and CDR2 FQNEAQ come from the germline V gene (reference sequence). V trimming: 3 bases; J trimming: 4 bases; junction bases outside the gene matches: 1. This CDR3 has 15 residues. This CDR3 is CASSLTSGGYNEQFF. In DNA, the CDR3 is TGTGCCAGCAGCTTGACTAGCGGGGGATACAATGAGCAGTTCTTC.

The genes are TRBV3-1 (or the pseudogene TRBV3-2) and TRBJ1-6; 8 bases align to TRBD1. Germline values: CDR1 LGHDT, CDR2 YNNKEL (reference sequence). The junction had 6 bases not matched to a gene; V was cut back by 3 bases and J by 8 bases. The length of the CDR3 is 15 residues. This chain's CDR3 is CASSHRGRGDSPLHF. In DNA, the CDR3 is TGTGCCAGCAGCCACAGGGGGCGCGGAGATTCACCCCTCCACTTT.